This entry is about one T cell receptor beta chain. These data belong to a study of blood T cell repertoires in COVID-19. Study as a whole: There were acute and convalescent COVID-19 samples, and they came from the United States, Italy and Spain. Nucleic acid was either cDNA or gDNA, and it came from T cells, B-cell-depleted T cells, or PBMCs.

Authors' data handling: Estimates of nucleated cell counts were drawn from the amplification of reference gene primers. Sequencing used immunoSEQ multiplex PCR; TCRdb keeps in-frame clones, though not all of them. V and J calls and clone size are copied from that table; D and trimming were computed from the DNA. The sample lists approximately 210,000 clones, roughly 84% seen once, with 3.6% in the top ten. The V gene's germline CDR1 is SNHLY and CDR2 FYNNEI. The germline V and J ends were trimmed by 7 bases and 2 bases, with 14 bases remaining between them. This CDR3 region has 14 residues. The specimen was peripheral blood. The genes are TRBV2 and TRBJ1-1, with D hard to call. The TCR comes from a woman of 80 years or more with acute or convalescent COVID-19. CDR3: CASNSGRLNTEAFF. CDR3 nucleotides: TGTGCCAGCAATTCCGGCAGACTAAACACTGAAGCTTTCTTT.